One sample yielded the 26 T cell receptor beta chains listed below, sequenced in a study of identical twins. TCRdb re-called the 5' RACE reads with MiXCR, one entry per CDR3 protein. The table has over 550,000 distinct CDR3 sequences, less than 9% seen once. A further study also used this sample, focusing on yellow fever vaccine responses in identical twins.

The sequencing sample was made of PBMCs. The receptors were sampled from a woman aged 18-29 years in good health.

This clonotype was detected a few times. The gene calls are TRBV20-1 and TRBJ2-5, with 8 bases matching TRBD1. The CDR3 runs to 13 residues. Germline CDR1 DFQATT, CDR2 SNEGSKA (reference sequence). J was trimmed by 7 bases and V by 5 bases; bases with no gene match: 9. As DNA, the CDR3 is TGCAGTGCTGGTACAGGGGGGCGGTCGACCCAGTACTTC. This codes for CSAGTGGRSTQYF.

The chain recombines TRBV27 with TRBJ2-3; the match to TRBD2 covers 9 bases. The germline gives CDR1 MNHEY, CDR2 SMNVEV (reference sequence). Germline trimming cut 4 bases from V and 4 bases from J; bases unmatched to any gene: 6. This CDR3 region has 15 residues. The DNA for the CDR3 is TGTGCCAGCAGTTCCGGGACTAGCTGGGCAGATACGCAGTATTTT. Translation gives CASSSGTSWADTQYF.

This clonotype came up a few times. The V and J genes are TRBV12-3 or TRBV12-4 and TRBJ1-5, with 9 bases aligning to TRBD1. J gave up 2 bases and V 7 bases, and 3 bases lay outside the gene matches. The CDR3 consists of 14 residues. The CDR3 region has the DNA TGTGCCAGCACCAGGACAGGGGGCAATCAGCCCCAGCATTTT. Protein: CASTRTGGNQPQHF.

DNA for the CDR3: TGTGCCAGCAGTTCGCGGACTAGCGGGGCAAATGAGCAGTTCTTC. Encoded protein: CASSSRTSGANEQFF. This chain connects TRBV28 to TRBJ2-1, with 12 bases lining up with TRBD2. The ends lost 4 bases at V and 7 bases at J; junction bases unmatched: 5. There are 15 residues in the CDR3. Germline-derived CDR1 and CDR2 are MDHEN and SYDVKM.

V is TRBV10-3 and J is TRBJ2-7, with 15 bases that match TRBD2. The CDR3 contains 18 residues. J gave up 0 bases and V 2 bases, and 5 bases lay outside the gene matches. CDR1 and CDR2 from the germline V gene are ENHRY and SYGVKD. CDR3 residues: CAISERGLAGGGSYEQYF. The CDR3 DNA sequence: TGTGCCATCAGTGAGCGTGGACTAGCGGGAGGGGGCTCCTACGAGCAGTACTTC.

This clonotype occurred many times. The chain recombines TRBV10-3 with TRBJ1-2; unclear D gene. The CDR3 totals 13 residues. The V and J ends lost 0 bases and 5 bases respectively, with 7 bases between them. The V gene's germline CDR1 is ENHRY and CDR2 SYGVKD. The CDR3 loop is CAISESTSYGYTF. The CDR3 DNA sequence: TGTGCCATCAGTGAGTCAACCAGTTATGGCTACACCTTC.

In its sample, this clonotype was seen a few times. V gene TRBV7-9 combines with J gene TRBJ1-1; 10 nucleotides line up with TRBD1. Germline CDR1 SEHNR, CDR2 FQNEAQ (reference sequence). V shed 0 bases and J 7 bases; nucleotides not matched to a gene: 5. The CDR3 totals 15 residues. The CDR3 bases are TGTGCCAGCAGCTTAGCGGGACAGGGGACTAATGAAGCTTTCTTT. It translates to CASSLAGQGTNEAFF.

The gene calls are TRBV5-1 and TRBJ2-2, with a weak D call TRBD1 (5 bases). This CDR3 comprises 16 residues. V was shortened by 1 base and J by 0 bases, with 10 bases between the two germline ends. The germline CDR1 and CDR2 sequences are SGHRS and YFSETQ. CDR3 sequence: CASSLSRQPNTGELFF. For the CDR3, the DNA is TGCGCCAGCAGCTTGTCCCGACAGCCGAACACCGGGGAGCTGTTTTTT.

This clonotype was recorded a few times. The chain uses TRBV5-5 and TRBJ2-2; D is uncertain. Germline V gene sequence: CDR1 SGHKS, CDR2 YYEKEE (reference sequence). This CDR3 is built from 16 residues. Trimming took 1 base from V and 4 from J, leaving 14 bases between them. The DNA of the CDR3 is TGTGCCAGCAGCTTGAGCTGGGGATCGGGCACCGGGGAGCTGTTTTTT. It is translated as CASSLSWGSGTGELFF.

This clonotype occurred many times. The V call is TRBV10-3, the J call TRBJ1-5; D ambiguous. The germline V gene encodes CDR1 ENHRY and CDR2 SYGVKD. The CDR3 spans 14 residues. V lost 3 bases and J 3 bases, leaving 9 bases between the germline ends. CDR3 nucleotide sequence: TGTGCCATCAGTGATAGACTCCCCAATCAGCCCCAGCATTTT. This codes for CAISDRLPNQPQHF.

This clonotype has ten or more counts. The V gene is TRBV12-3 or TRBV12-4, the J gene TRBJ1-3; tentative D call: TRBD1 (5 bases). CDR3 size: 11 residues. V lost 5 bases and J lost 12, with 11 bases in between. CDR3 region: CASSRTSVIYF. DNA for the CDR3: TGTGCCAGCAGTCGGACATCGGTCATATATTTT.

This clonotype was counted at least ten times. The chain couples TRBV7-9 to TRBJ2-1, with 11 bases aligning to TRBD2. V was pared by 5 bases and J by 8 bases, with 11 bases of the junction left unmatched. There are 16 residues in the CDR3. Per the germline V gene, CDR1 is SEHNR and CDR2 is FQNEAQ (reference sequence). As DNA, the CDR3 is TGTGCCAGCAGCCCTCAGACTAGCGGGATCACAGATGAGCAGTTCTTC. This encodes CASSPQTSGITDEQFF.

This clonotype appeared many times. This chain connects TRBV12-3 or TRBV12-4 to TRBJ1-4, with D unresolved. Trimming removed 4 bases from V and 8 bases from J, with 14 bases in between. CDR3 length equals 14 residues. The CDR3 protein is CASSWAGLGEKLFF. CDR3 DNA sequence: TGTGCCAGCAGTTGGGCGGGCTTGGGGGAAAAACTGTTTTTT.

The CDR3 nucleotides read TGTGCCAGCAGTTTGTCAGGTTTGGGAGCTTTCTTT. Translation: CASSLSGLGAFF. The chain employs TRBV12-3 or TRBV12-4 and TRBJ1-1; unclear D gene. Between the trimmed V and J ends, which lost 3 bases and 10 bases, there was a span of 12 bases. The CDR3 is 12 residues long.

This clonotype appeared many times. V and J are TRBV5-1 and TRBJ2-5; no clear D gene. Looked up from germline, CDR1 is SGHRS and CDR2 is YFSETQ. This CDR3 contains 15 residues. The V gene lost 2 bases and the J gene lost 5 bases, with 16 bases spanning the gap. CDR3 sequence reads: CASSFGRELFETQYF. CDR3 DNA: TGCGCCAGCAGCTTCGGCAGAGAACTTTTTGAGACCCAGTACTTC.

This clonotype was counted between two and nine times. The chain employs TRBV5-1 and TRBJ2-6; D may be TRBD1 (5 bases). The CDR3 runs 18 residues. Germline-derived CDR1 and CDR2 are SGHRS and YFSETQ. The V end was cut by 2 bases, the J end by 0 bases, with 15 bases between. The DNA for the CDR3 is TGCGCCAGCAGCTTAAACGATCTGACAGACTCTGGGGCCAACGTCCTGACTTTC. Its protein is CASSLNDLTDSGANVLTF.

The chain couples TRBV29-1 to TRBJ2-1, with TRBD1 identical over 9 bases. V was pared by 7 bases and J by 9 bases, with 4 bases of the junction left unmatched. This CDR3 is 11 amino acids long. Germline V gives CDR1 SQVTM, CDR2 ANQGSEA. CDR3 in amino acids: CSAGQGGEQFF. The DNA for the CDR3 is TGCAGCGCGGGACAGGGAGGTGAGCAGTTCTTC.

This chain links TRBV4-2 with TRBJ2-1, with TRBD2 matching over 8 bases. Germline CDR1 reads LGHNA; CDR2 reads YNFKEQ. The CDR3 sequence is 21 residues long. With V trimmed by 1 base and J by 0 bases, 17 bases remained unmatched. The CDR3 sequence: CASSQGPLAGPIGSSYNEQFF. The CDR3 DNA reads as TGTGCCAGCAGCCAAGGCCCCCTAGCGGGTCCTATAGGGAGCTCCTACAATGAGCAGTTCTTC.

This clonotype has at least ten counts. V usage is TRBV5-1 and J usage is TRBJ1-2, with D unclear. This CDR3 spans 12 amino acids. Germline V gene lookup returns CDR1 SGHRS and CDR2 YFSETQ. Trimming removed 4 bases from V and 4 bases from J, with 8 bases in between. DNA for the CDR3: TGCGCCAGCAGCCGGTCGGGCTATGGCTACACCTTC. It codes for CASSRSGYGYTF. Looking up the rest from reference TRBV5-1 and TRBJ1-2 gives the full variable domain: KAGVTQTPRYLIKTRGQQVTLSCSPISGHRSVSWYQQTPGQGLQFLFEYFSETQRNKGNFPGRFSGRQFSNSRSEMNVSTLELGDSALYLCASSRSGYGYTFGSGTRLTVV.

This clonotype was seen a few times. The chain employs TRBV7-9 and TRBJ2-1, with 9 bases lining up with TRBD2. V was clipped by 1 base and J by 7 bases; unmatched bases: 11. The germline gives CDR1 SEHNR, CDR2 FQNEAQ (reference sequence). CDR3 length equals 17 residues. This CDR3 reads CASSLVVGGGAENEQFF. CDR3 DNA sequence: TGTGCCAGCAGCTTAGTTGTCGGCGGGGGGGCAGAAAATGAGCAGTTCTTC.

This clonotype was counted a few times. The chain uses TRBV6-5 and TRBJ1-2, with 8 bases that match TRBD1. The junction had 6 bases not matched to a gene; V was cut back by 3 bases and J by 6 bases. The CDR3 is made up of 14 amino acids. CDR1 MNHEY and CDR2 SVGAGI come from the germline V gene. The CDR3 coding sequence is TGTGCCAGCAGTTATGGTGGACAGGGACATGGCTACACCTTC. Translating it yields CASSYGGQGHGYTF.

Many counts were recorded for this clonotype. This chain uses TRBV3-1 with TRBJ1-1; D is possibly TRBD1 (6 bases). The V end lost 0 bases, the J end lost 10 bases, and 18 bases lay between the germline ends. Germline V lookup: CDR1 LGHDT, CDR2 YNNKEL (reference sequence). The CDR3 runs to 15 residues. CDR3 sequence (DNA): TGTGCCAGCAGCCAAGACCCCCCGGGGGGCAAAGGAGCTTTCTTT. Protein: CASSQDPPGGKGAFF.

The rearrangement uses TRBV3-1 and TRBJ2-1; 8 bases fit TRBD2. Germline CDR1 reads LGHDT; CDR2 reads YNNKEL (reference sequence). The CDR3 is 16 residues long. Losses at the gene ends were 0 bases for V and 2 bases for J; bases not matched to a gene: 3. CDR3 bases: TGTGCCAGCAGCCAAGATGCCGGGGGGGCCTACAATGAGCAGTTCTTC. Translation: CASSQDAGGAYNEQFF.

The genes are TRBV5-1 and TRBJ2-7, with D possibly being TRBD1 (6 bases). In germline, CDR1 is SGHRS, CDR2 YFSETQ. The V and J ends lost 0 bases and 5 bases respectively, with 15 bases between them. The CDR3 loop spans 15 amino acids. In DNA form, the CDR3 reads TGCGCCAGCAGCTTGGGTGGGGGCCCTTTCGACGAGCAGTACGTC. Amino acids: CASSLGGGPFDEQYV.

This clonotype showed up just a few times. The chain joins TRBV9 to TRBJ2-1; tentative D call: TRBD1 (6 bases). The germline V gene encodes CDR1 SGDLS and CDR2 YYNGEE. The CDR3 runs to 16 residues. Trimming stripped 4 bases from V and 5 bases from J, with 19 bases between. CDR3 nucleotides: TGTGCCAGCAGCCCACCGGGCAGGGGCATAAACAATGAGCAGTTCTTC. As protein: CASSPPGRGINNEQFF.

This chain connects TRBV3-1 to TRBJ2-7; D is unresolved. The germline V gene encodes CDR1 LGHDT and CDR2 YNNKEL (reference sequence). V lost 0 bases and J lost 2, with 11 bases in between. The length of the CDR3 is 15 residues. The CDR3 nucleotides read TGTGCCAGCAGCCAAGATACCAGCCCCCCCTACGAGCAGTACTTC. This translates into CASSQDTSPPYEQYF.